The 3 T cell receptor beta chains below were found in one sample sequenced in a study of cytomegalovirus exposure and HLA in healthy donors. The PCR ran on 60 Vbeta and 13 Jbeta primers. The repertoire was sequenced with immunoSEQ multiplex PCR; TCRdb's copy has only in-frame clones and lacks some. Among over 130,000 clones listed, 70% were seen once. The sequencing sample was made of PBMCs. The receptors derive from a woman aged 30 to 39 in good health and CMV-seronegative.

This clone was seen only a few times. V is TRBV11-2 and J is TRBJ2-1; D call uncertain. Germline V gene lookup returns CDR1 SGHAT and CDR2 FQNNGV. This CDR3 has 11 amino acids. The ends were cut back, 6 bases at V and 7 bases at J, with 7 bases in the middle. The CDR3: CASRRGNEQFF. CDR3 nucleotides: TGTGCCAGCAGAAGAGGAAATGAGCAGTTCTTC.

This clone turned up a few times. V is TRBV2 and J is TRBJ2-1; possible D gene TRBD1, 6 bases. V gave up 8 bases and J gave up 7 bases, with 9 bases separating them. Germline CDR1 reads SNHLY; CDR2 reads FYNNEI. The CDR3 has 11 residues. The chain's CDR3 is CASRQGNEQFF. The CDR3, as DNA: TGTGCCAGCCGGCAGGGGAATGAGCAGTTCTTC.

This chain uses TRBV4-1 with TRBJ2-1, with 16 nucleotides matching TRBD2. This CDR3 has 20 residues. J lost 8 bases, V lost 0 bases, and 13 bases had no gene match. The V gene's germline CDR1 is MGHRA and CDR2 YSYEKL. CDR3 loop: CASSQDRGTSGGAVSYEQFF. CDR3 bases: TGCGCCAGCAGCCAAGATCGGGGGACTAGCGGGGGGGCAGTGTCCTATGAGCAGTTCTTC.